The 21 T cell receptor beta chains given below trace back to one sample, sequenced in a study of tumor-infiltrating lymphocytes in glioblastoma multiforme. TCRB libraries came from RNA via three nested multiplex PCR rounds. TCRdb reanalysed the multiplex PCR reads using MiXCR and keeps one entry per CDR3 protein. The sample records about 10,000 distinct CDR3 sequences, less than 75% being singletons. The specimen was brain tumor tissue. These receptors originate from a male donor with glioblastoma.

This chain joins TRBV11-2 and TRBJ2-2; D remains unclear. Germline V gene data show CDR1 as SGHAT and CDR2 as FQNNGV. Trimming stripped 5 bases from V and 4 bases from J, with 14 bases between. The CDR3 extends over 15 amino acids. CDR3 protein: CASSPMAGFTGELFF. CDR3 DNA sequence: TGTGCCAGCAGCCCGATGGCAGGCTTCACCGGGGAGCTGTTTTTT. Full variable domain (missing parts from reference TRBV11-2 and TRBJ2-2): EAGVAQSPRYKIIEKRQSVAFWCNPISGHATLYWYQQILGQGPKLLIQFQNNGVVDDSQLPKDRFSAERLKGVDSTLKIQPAKLEDSAVYLCASSPMAGFTGELFFGEGSRLTVL.

Notes on this clonotype: This CDR3 is missing its conserved last phenylalanine or tryptophan, likely due to a read error. This chain connects TRBV4-1 to TRBJ2-7, with D possibly TRBD2 on 6 matching bases. The V gene's germline CDR1 is MGHRA and CDR2 YSYEKL. CDR3 length: 14 amino acids. The CDR3 spells CASSQAPEGYVQYY. The CDR3 DNA sequence: TGCGCCAGCAGCCAAGCTCCGGAGGGCTACGTGCAGTACTAC.

In the case of this clonotype: A read error may account for a junction end that differs from germline. This chain uses TRBV11-2 with TRBJ2-1; 11 bases are shared with TRBD1. This CDR3 contains 19 residues. Germline CDR1 and CDR2: SGHAT and FQNNGV. As DNA, the CDR3 is TGTGCCAGTAGCCGGCGGGGACAGGGGGTCCAGAGCTCCTACAATGAGCAGTCCTTC. Residues: CASSRRGQGVQSSYNEQSF. Looking up the rest from reference TRBV11-2 and TRBJ2-1 gives the full variable domain: EAGVAQSPRYKIIEKRQSVAFWCNPISGHATLYWYQQILGQGPKLLIQFQNNGVVDDSQLPKDRFSAERLKGVDSTLKIQPAKLEDSAVYLCASSRRGQGVQSSYNEQSFGPGTRLTVL.

Regarding this clonotype: Possible read error: a much larger clone is one base away. The chain employs TRBV30 and TRBJ2-1; D is undetermined. Trimming removed 2 bases at V and 5 bases at J, with 16 bases between. CDR1 and CDR2 (germline): GTSNPN, SVGIG (reference sequence). The CDR3 length is 15 residues. The DNA of the CDR3 is TGTGCCTGGAGTCTAAAGGAGTTCGTAAACAATGAGCAGTTCTTC. This translates into CAWSLKEFVNNEQFF. The entire variable domain, with the rest obtained from reference TRBV30 and TRBJ2-1, is as follows: SQTIHQWPATLVQPVGSPLSLECTVEGTSNPNLYWYRQAAGRGLQLLFYSVGIGQISSEVPQNLSASRPQDRQFILSSKKLLLSDSGFYLCAWSLKEFVNNEQFFGPGTRLTVL.

Of note for this clonotype: No conserved phenylalanine or tryptophan is present at the end of the CDR3, so a read error is the likely explanation. The DNA is left out, because the CDR3 cannot be placed on it with certainty; the CDR3 is given as TCRdb lists it. The chain links TRBV4-1 to TRBJ2-5. Germline lookup yields CDR1 MGHRA and CDR2 YSYEKL. The CDR3 spans 14 amino acids, including both terminal residues. CDR3 sequence: CASSQDPHKETQYI.

Comment on this clonotype: Sequence at one end of the junction differs from germline and may be a read error. The chain is built from TRBV6-1 and TRBJ1-5, with D unresolved. Germline assignment: CDR1 MNHNS and CDR2 SASEGT. The CDR3 sequence is 14 residues long. CDR3 protein: CASRETTENQHQHF. The CDR3 DNA sequence: TGTGCCAGCCGTGAAACTACAGAAAATCAGCACCAGCATTTT.

The chain recombines TRBV20-1 with TRBJ2-1, with D possibly matching TRBD2 (5 bases). Deletions cut 7 bases from V and 0 bases from J, with 13 bases between. The CDR3 covers 14 residues. Germline V gene sequence: CDR1 DFQATT, CDR2 SNEGSKA (reference sequence). CDR3 sequence reads: CSVQRGSSYNEQFF. The DNA of the CDR3 is TGCAGTGTTCAAAGAGGGAGCTCCTACAATGAGCAGTTCTTC.

Concerning this clonotype itself: Sequence at one end of the junction differs from germline and may be a read error. The chain carries TRBV6-6 and TRBJ1-5; 9 positions agree with TRBD1. This CDR3 has 15 residues. Germline V CDR1 and CDR2: MNHNY, SVGAGI (reference sequence). The CDR3 DNA reads TGTGTCAGCAGTTACTCGACAGGGGGGCCTCAGCCCCAGCACTTT. It codes for CVSSYSTGGPQPQHF.

This clonotype was picked up a small number of times. Given a much more abundant clone one base away, this may be a read error. The chain combines TRBV19 with TRBJ2-1, with 8 bases matching TRBD2. The CDR3 runs to 15 residues. Germline-derived CDR1 and CDR2 are LNHDA and SQIVND (reference sequence). The CDR3 nucleotides read TGTGCCGGTAGTATGCTAGCGGGCCCCTACAATGAGCAGTTCTTC. Protein: CAGSMLAGPYNEQFF.

The chain has TRBV6-5 and TRBJ1-1; TRBD1 matches 10 bases. V lost 6 bases, J lost 3 bases, and 10 bases stayed unmatched. The CDR3 consists of 16 residues. The germline CDR1 and CDR2 sequences are MNHEY and SVGAGI. The CDR3: CASSLIGTGEDTEAFF. The CDR3 nucleotides read TGTGCCAGCAGCCTAATCGGGACAGGGGAGGACACTGAAGCTTTCTTT.

The chain joins TRBV11-1 to TRBJ2-1; D may be TRBD2 (5 bases). Germline CDR1 is SGHAT and CDR2 is FQDESV (reference sequence). V lost 10 bases, J lost 10 bases, and 14 bases lay in between. This CDR3 region has 11 residues. The CDR3 DNA sequence: TGTGCCATCCGAGAGGGTCCGGAGCAGTTCTTC. It translates to CAIREGPEQFF. Using reference TRBV11-1 and TRBJ2-1 for the parts outside the CDR3, the full variable domain is EAEVAQSPRYKITEKSQAVAFWCDPISGHATLYWYRQILGQGPELLVQFQDESVVDDSQLPKDRFSAERLKGVDSTLKIQPAELGDSAMYLCAIREGPEQFFGPGTRLTVL.

The chain uses TRBV29-1 and TRBJ2-5; maybe TRBD2 (6 bases). V was shortened by 6 bases and J by 4 bases, with 21 bases between the two germline ends. Germline CDR1 and CDR2: SQVTM and ANQGSEA. The CDR3 has 15 residues. The CDR3 DNA sequence: TGCAGCGTCCCTTGGGGACTTGGTGATGGAGAGACCCAGTACTTC. This gives the protein CSVPWGLGDGETQYF.

As for this clonotype: The conserved final phenylalanine or tryptophan is absent from the CDR3, which likely points to a read error. The DNA is omitted, as the CDR3 cannot be located on it reliably, and the CDR3 follows TCRdb's listing. CDR3 loop: CASSLDRANCGHTL. V gene TRBV11-1 combines with J gene TRBJ1-2; the DNA was not compared with TRBD1, the D call given in the table. Germline V gives CDR1 SGHAT, CDR2 FQDESV (reference sequence). The CDR3 region is 14 residues in length, termini included.

This clonotype is medium-sized (0.01 to 0.1%). V and J are TRBV29-1 and TRBJ2-3; D might be TRBD2 (6 bases). Germline V gives CDR1 SQVTM, CDR2 ANQGSEA. V lost 1 base and J lost 10, with 12 bases in between. The CDR3 has 12 amino acids. The CDR3 DNA reads as TGCAGCGTTGAAGTTTCGCGGGGCGCGCAGTATTTT. Protein product: CSVEVSRGAQYF.

The chain couples TRBV20-1 to TRBJ1-1; 10 bases line up with TRBD1. The CDR3 is made up of 14 amino acids. Germline-derived CDR1 and CDR2 are DFQATT and SNEGSKA (reference sequence). V lost 6 bases to trimming and J lost 10 bases; unmatched junction nucleotides: 14. The CDR3 here is CSAASDRGRDRAFF. The CDR3 coding sequence is TGCAGTGCCGCATCTGACAGGGGGCGGGATCGAGCTTTCTTT.

The chain joins TRBV20-1 to TRBJ1-5; D unclear. The CDR3 is 15 amino acids. CDR1 is DFQATT and CDR2 is SNEGSKA in the germline V gene (reference sequence). The V gene lost 5 bases and the J gene lost 2 bases, with 16 bases spanning the gap. In nucleotides, the CDR3 is TGCAGTGCTCAGGAGGAGTTGAGAGGCAATCAGCCCCAGCATTTT. This encodes CSAQEELRGNQPQHF.

This clonotype occurred once. At one end the junction does not follow the germline gene, possibly because of a read error. The rearrangement uses TRBV6-5 and TRBJ2-3; 7 positions agree with TRBD2. The germline CDR1 and CDR2 sequences are MNHEY and SVGAGI. This CDR3 region has 15 residues. The CDR3 DNA reads TGTGCCAGCAGTTCTCTAGCGGCTAGCATAGATACGCGGTATTTT. Translated, it gives CASSSLAASIDTRYF.

In this sample, this clonotype turned up a few times. V is TRBV6-5 and J is TRBJ1-1; D not resolved. This CDR3 is built from 14 residues. V lost 3 bases, J lost 1 base, and 9 bases lay in between. Germline V lookup: CDR1 MNHEY, CDR2 SVGAGI. Here the CDR3 reads CASSYSFRNTEAFF. CDR3 nucleotides: TGTGCCAGCAGTTATTCGTTCCGGAACACTGAAGCTTTCTTT.

Of note for this clonotype: At one end, the junction sequence differs from germline, possibly due to a read error. The V call is TRBV5-1, the J call TRBJ2-1; 9 positions agree with TRBD1. Germline loops: CDR1 SGHRS, CDR2 YFSETQ. This CDR3 has 15 residues. The CDR3 loop reads CASSLGTGVCNVQFF. The CDR3 DNA follows: TGCGCCAGCAGCTTGGGGACAGGGGTCTGCAATGTGCAGTTCTTC.

Concerning this clonotype itself: A clone one base away is much larger, so this may be a read error. CDR3 sequence: CASNHPTDEQFF. As DNA, the CDR3 is TGCGCCAGCAACCATCCGACAGATGAGCAGTTCTTC. The chain has TRBV4-1 and TRBJ2-1; a weak D match, TRBD1 (5 bases). Trimming stripped 7 bases from V and 8 bases from J, with 12 bases between. This CDR3 comprises 12 residues. Germline V gene data show CDR1 as MGHRA and CDR2 as YSYEKL.

In its sample, this clonotype was seen many times. The chain has TRBV19 and TRBJ2-7, with D tentatively TRBD1 (6 bases). This CDR3 has 14 residues. In germline, CDR1 is LNHDA, CDR2 SQIVND (reference sequence). V was clipped by 5 bases and J by 1 base, with 12 bases between them. The DNA for the CDR3 is TGTGCCAGTAGTGACCGGGACATATCCTACGAGCAGTACTTC. The encoded protein is CASSDRDISYEQYF.